This TCR beta chain was observed in a study of T cell responses to AZD1222 COVID-19 vaccine. Some clones are missing from TCRdb's copy, which holds only in-frame ones; the method was immunoSEQ multiplex PCR. The table has fewer than 120,000 clones, 88% seen once; the top ten hold about 1.6%. CDR3 length: 17 amino acids. CDR1 KGHSH and CDR2 LQKENI come from the germline V gene. Losses at the gene ends were 3 bases for V and 0 bases for J; bases not matched to a gene: 8. The material sequenced was peripheral blood, taken on day 0 of AZD1222 vaccination. The TCR comes from an adult in good health. The rearrangement links TRBV18 to TRBJ1-3; 7 bases are shared with TRBD1. The CDR3 DNA reads TGTGCCAGCTCACCCTCCTCGACAGGGCCCTCTGGAAACACCATATATTTT. Protein: CASSPSSTGPSGNTIYF.